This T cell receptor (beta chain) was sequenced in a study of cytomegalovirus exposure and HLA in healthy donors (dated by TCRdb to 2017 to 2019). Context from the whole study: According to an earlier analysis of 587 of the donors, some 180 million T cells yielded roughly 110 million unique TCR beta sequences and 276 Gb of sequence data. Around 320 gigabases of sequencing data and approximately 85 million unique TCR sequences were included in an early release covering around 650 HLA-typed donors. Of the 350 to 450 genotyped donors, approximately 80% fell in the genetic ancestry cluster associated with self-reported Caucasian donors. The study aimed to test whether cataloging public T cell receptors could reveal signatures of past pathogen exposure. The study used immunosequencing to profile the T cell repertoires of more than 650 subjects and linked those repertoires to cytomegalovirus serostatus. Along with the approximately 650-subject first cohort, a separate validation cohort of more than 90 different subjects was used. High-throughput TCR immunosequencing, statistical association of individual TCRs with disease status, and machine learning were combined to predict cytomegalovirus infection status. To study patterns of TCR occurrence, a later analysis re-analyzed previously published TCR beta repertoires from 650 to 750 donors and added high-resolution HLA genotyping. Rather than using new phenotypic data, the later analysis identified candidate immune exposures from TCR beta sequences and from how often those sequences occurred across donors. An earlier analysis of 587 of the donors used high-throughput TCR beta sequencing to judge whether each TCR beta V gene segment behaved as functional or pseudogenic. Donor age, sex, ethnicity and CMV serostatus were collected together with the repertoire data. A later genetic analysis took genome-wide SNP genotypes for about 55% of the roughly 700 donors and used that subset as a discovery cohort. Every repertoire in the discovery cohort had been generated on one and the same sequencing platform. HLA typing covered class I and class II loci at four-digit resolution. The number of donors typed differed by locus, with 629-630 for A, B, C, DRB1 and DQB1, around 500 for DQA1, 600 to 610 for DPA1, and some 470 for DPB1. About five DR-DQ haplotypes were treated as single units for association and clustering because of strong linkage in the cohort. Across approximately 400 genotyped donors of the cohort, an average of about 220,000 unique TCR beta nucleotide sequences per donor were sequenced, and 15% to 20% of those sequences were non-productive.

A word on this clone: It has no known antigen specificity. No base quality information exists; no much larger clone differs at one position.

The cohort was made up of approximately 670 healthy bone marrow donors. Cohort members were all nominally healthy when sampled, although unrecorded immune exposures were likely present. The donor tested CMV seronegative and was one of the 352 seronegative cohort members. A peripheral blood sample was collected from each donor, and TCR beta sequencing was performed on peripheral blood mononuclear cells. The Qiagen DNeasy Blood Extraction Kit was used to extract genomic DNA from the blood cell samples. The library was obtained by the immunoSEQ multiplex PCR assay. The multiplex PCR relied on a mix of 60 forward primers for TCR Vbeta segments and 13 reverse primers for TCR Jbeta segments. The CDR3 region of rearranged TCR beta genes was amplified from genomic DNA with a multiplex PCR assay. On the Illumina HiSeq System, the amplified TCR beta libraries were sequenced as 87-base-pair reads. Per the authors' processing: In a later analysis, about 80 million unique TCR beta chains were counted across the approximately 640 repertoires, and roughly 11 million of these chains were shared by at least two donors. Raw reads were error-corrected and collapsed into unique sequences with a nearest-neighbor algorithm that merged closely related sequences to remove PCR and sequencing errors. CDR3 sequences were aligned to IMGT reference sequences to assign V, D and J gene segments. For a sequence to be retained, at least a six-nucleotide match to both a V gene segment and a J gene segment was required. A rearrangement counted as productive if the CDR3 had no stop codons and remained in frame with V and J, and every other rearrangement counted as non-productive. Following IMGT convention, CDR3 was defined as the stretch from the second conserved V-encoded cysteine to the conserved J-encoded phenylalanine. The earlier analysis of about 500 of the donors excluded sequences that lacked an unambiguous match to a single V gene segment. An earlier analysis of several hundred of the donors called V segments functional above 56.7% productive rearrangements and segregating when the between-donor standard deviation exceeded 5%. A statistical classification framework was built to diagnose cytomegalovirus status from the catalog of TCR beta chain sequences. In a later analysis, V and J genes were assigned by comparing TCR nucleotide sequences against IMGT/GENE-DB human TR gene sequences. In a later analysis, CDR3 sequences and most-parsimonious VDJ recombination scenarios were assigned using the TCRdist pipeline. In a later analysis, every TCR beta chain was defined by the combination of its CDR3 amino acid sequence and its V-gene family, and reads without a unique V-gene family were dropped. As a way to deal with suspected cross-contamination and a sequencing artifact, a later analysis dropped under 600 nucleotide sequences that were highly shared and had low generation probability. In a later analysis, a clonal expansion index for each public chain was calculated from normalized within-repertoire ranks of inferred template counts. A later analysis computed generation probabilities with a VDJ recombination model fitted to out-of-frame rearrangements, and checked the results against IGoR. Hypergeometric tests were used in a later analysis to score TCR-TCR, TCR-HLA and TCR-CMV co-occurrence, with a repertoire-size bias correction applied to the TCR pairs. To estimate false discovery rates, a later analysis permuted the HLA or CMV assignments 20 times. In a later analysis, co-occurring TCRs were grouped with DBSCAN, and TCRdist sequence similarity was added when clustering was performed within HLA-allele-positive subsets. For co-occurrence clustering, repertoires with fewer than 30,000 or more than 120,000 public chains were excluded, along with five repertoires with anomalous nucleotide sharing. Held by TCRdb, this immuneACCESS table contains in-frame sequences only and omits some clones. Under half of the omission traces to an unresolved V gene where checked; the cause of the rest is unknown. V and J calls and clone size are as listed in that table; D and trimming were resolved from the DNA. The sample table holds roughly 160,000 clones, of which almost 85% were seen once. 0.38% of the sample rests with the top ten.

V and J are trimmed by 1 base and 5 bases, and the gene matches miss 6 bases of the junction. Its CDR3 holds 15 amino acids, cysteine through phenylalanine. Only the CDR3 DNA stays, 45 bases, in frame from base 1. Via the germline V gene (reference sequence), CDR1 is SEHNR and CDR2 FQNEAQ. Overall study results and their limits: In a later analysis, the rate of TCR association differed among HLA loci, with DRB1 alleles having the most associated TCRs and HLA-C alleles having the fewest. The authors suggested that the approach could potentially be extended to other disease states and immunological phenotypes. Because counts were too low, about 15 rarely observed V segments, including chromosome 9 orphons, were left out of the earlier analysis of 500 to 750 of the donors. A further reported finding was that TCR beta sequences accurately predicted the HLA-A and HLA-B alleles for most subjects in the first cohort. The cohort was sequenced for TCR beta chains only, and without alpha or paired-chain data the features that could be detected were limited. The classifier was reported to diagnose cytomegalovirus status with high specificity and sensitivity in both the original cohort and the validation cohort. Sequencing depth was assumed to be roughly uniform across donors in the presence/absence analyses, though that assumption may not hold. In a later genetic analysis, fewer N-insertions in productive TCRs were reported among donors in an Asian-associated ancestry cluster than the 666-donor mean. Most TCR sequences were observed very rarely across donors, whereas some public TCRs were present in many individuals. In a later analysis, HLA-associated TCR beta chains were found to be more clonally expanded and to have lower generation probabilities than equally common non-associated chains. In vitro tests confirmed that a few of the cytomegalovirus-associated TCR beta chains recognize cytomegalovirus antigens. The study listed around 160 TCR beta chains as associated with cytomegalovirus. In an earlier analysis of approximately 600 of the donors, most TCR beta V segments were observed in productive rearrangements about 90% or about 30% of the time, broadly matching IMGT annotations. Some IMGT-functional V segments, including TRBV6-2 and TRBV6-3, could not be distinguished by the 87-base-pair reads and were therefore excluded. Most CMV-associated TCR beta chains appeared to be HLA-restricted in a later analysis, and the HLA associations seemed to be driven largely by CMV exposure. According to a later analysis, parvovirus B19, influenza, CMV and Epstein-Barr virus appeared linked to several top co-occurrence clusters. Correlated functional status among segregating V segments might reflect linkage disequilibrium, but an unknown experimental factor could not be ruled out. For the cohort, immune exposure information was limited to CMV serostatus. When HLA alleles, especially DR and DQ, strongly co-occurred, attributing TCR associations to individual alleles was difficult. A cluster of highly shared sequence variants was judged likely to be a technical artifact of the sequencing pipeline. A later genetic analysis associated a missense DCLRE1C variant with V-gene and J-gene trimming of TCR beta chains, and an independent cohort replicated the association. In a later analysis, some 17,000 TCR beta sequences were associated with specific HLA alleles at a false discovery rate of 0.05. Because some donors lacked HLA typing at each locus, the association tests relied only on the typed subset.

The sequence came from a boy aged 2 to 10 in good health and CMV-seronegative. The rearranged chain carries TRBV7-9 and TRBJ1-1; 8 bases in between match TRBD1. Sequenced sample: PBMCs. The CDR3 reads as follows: CASSLEWTGITEAFF. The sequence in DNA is TGTGCCAGCAGCTTAGAATGGACAGGGATTACTGAAGCTTTCTTT.